This TCR beta chain was captured by sequencing in a study of blood T cell repertoires in COVID-19 (dated by TCRdb to about 2020). In terms of the full investigation: Collaborator samples came from the United States, Italy and Spain and covered acute and convalescent phases of COVID-19. Nearly every sample came with metadata listing a de-identified subject ID, COVID-19 status, age in years and sex. The repertoires were released in a freely available public database meant as a resource for research on the immune response to SARS-CoV-2. Deeply sampled blood TCRbeta repertoires from subjects exposed to, actively infected with, or recovered from COVID-19 were included in the dataset. Where available, HLA class I and class II types were obtained from metadata supplied by the sample provider rather than from assay-based typing. The material from the prospective study consisted of cDNA or gDNA derived from T cells, B-cell-depleted T cells, or PBMCs. Samples were obtained from the ongoing ImmuneRACE study (first 160 participants) and from 1,254 subjects provided by 6 global collaborators. Study-level results and caveats: The amount of clinical and demographic metadata varied by source and participant and was provided uncurated.

About this clone: What this receptor recognizes is not known. No qualities accompany the bases; no much larger clone lies one base away. Other DNA sequences in this sample translate to the same CDR3.

The collaborating institutions used their own protocols to collect whole blood in K2EDTA tubes. For TCRbeta analysis, collaborators shipped samples as frozen whole blood, isolated PBMCs, or DNA extracted from either of those sample types. The CDR3 runs 14 residues from the cysteine to the phenylalanine. Only CDR3 DNA is held: 42 bases, read in frame from base 1. From a lookup of the germline V gene, CDR1 and CDR2 are SGDLS and YYNGEE. V and J are truncated by 2 bases and 1 base respectively, leaving an intervening sequence of 9 bases. The immunoSEQ Assay, a bias-controlled multiplex PCR, was used to amplify TCRbeta CDR3 regions from genomic DNA. The source study handled its data this way. Within the assay, amplification of reference gene primers was used to estimate how many nucleated cells each sample contained. To quantify the absolute abundance of each unique TCRbeta CDR3 rearrangement, sequence reads were collapsed and filtered. For each sample, productive Simpson clonality was calculated as the square root of Simpson's diversity index across productive rearrangements. What TCRdb holds here is the immuneACCESS table cut down to in-frame rearrangements. Part of the clones is not present; checked against another copy, under half of the missing clones reflect an unresolved V gene, and the others are unexplained. D and trimming come from the DNA, and the V and J calls and clone size come from that table. Present in this sample are under 200,000 clones, 88% of which were seen just once. Of the sample, 5% to 6.5% is held by the ten largest clones.

The chain joins TRBV9 to TRBJ1-1, with the D gene uncertain. Material: peripheral blood. The sequence was obtained from a man between 40 and 49 years old with active or convalescent COVID-19. The nucleotide sequence is given as TGTGCCAGCAGCGTCTCTCCGGGGAACACTGAAGCTTTCTTT. The encoded protein is CASSVSPGNTEAFF.